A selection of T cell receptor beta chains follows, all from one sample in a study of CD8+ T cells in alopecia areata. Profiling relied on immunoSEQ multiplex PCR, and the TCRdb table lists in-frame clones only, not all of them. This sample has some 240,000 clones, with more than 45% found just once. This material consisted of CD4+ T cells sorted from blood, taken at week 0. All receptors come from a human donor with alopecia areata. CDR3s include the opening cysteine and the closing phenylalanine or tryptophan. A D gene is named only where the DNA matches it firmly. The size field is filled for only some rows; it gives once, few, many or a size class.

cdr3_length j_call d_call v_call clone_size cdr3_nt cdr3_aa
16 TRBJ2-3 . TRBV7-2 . TGTGCCAGCAGCCCTTCACCGGGCAGGGGCACAGATACGCAGTATTTT CASSPSPGRGTDTQYF
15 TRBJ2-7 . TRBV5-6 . TGTGCCAGCAGCTTGGGGACAGACCGCTCCTACGAGCAGTACTTC CASSLGTDRSYEQYF
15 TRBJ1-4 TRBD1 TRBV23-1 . TGCGCCAGCAGTCCTGGACAGGGGGCTCGGGAAAAACTGTTTTTT CASSPGQGAREKLFF
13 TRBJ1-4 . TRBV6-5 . TGTGCCAGCAGTTCCACGCCGGATGAAAAACTGTTTTTT CASSSTPDEKLFF
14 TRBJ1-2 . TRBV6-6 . TGTGCCAGCAGTTATGCGGGGGCTGGCTATGGCTACACCTTC CASSYAGAGYGYTF
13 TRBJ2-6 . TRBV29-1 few TGCAGCGTTGTGGAAGCTGGGGCCAACGTCCTGACTTTC CSVVEAGANVLTF
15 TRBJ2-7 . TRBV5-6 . TGTGCCAGCAGCCCCGTGAAGGGGAGCTCCTACGAGCAGTACTTC CASSPVKGSSYEQYF
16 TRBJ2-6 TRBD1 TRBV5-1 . TGCGCCAGCAGCGCTACAGGGGGCTCTGGGGCCAACGTCCTGACTTTC CASSATGGSGANVLTF
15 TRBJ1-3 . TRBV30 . TGTGCCTGGAGTTCCTTGGGGTTCTCTGGAAACACCATATATTTT CAWSSLGFSGNTIYF
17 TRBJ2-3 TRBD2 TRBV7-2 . TGTGCCAGCAGCAAAACGGGACTAGCGGGGGGCACAGATACGCAGTATTTT CASSKTGLAGGTDTQYF
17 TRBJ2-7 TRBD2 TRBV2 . TGTGCCAGCAGCGGGAGGGGACTAGCGGGGATAGCCTACGAGCAGTACTTC CASSGRGLAGIAYEQYF
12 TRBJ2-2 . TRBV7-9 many TGTGCCAGCAGCCCCCAGACCGGGGAGCTGTTTTTT CASSPQTGELFF
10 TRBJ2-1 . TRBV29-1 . TGCAGCGCAACCTACAATGAGCAGTTCTTC CSATYNEQFF
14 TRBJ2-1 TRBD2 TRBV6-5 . TGTGCCAGCACCGGAGCGGGAGGGCTTAATGAGCAGTTCTTC CASTGAGGLNEQFF
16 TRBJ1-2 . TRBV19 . TGTGCCAGTAGCCCACCCTCGAGGGGCAGGGACTATGGCTACACCTTC CASSPPSRGRDYGYTF
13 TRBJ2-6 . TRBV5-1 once TGCGCCAGCGGGGCTTCTGGGGCCAACGTCCTGACTTTC CASGASGANVLTF
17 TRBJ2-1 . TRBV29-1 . TGCAGCGTTGAACCGGGCCAAACACTCCGCTCCTACAATGAGCAGTTCTTC CSVEPGQTLRSYNEQFF
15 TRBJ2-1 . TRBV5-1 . TGCGCCAGCAGCTTGGCCAGGAGGCCTAATGATGAGCAGTTCTTC CASSLARRPNDEQFF
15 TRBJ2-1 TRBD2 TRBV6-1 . TGTGCCAGCAGTGCCGGACTAGTATCCTACAATGAGCAGTTCTTC CASSAGLVSYNEQFF
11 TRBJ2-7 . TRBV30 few TGTGCCGTTTCGGGGGCGGACGAGCAGTACTTC CAVSGADEQYF
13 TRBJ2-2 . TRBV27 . TGTGCCAGCAGTTTTGGCGGGATCGGGGAGCTGTTTTTT CASSFGGIGELFF
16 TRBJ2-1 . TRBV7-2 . TGTGCCAGCAGGCACAGGGTTGGGAGCTCCTACAATGAGCAGTTCTTC CASRHRVGSSYNEQFF